The 22 T cell receptor beta chains below were found in one sample sequenced in a study of blood T cell repertoires in COVID-19. This table comes from immunoSEQ multiplex PCR, and its TCRdb copy is limited to in-frame clones, with some not included. The table records 200,000 to 300,000 clones, 88% of them present only once. Sample: peripheral blood. The source is a human donor in a cohort sampled during active COVID-19.

This chain uses TRBV9 with TRBJ2-3; no reliable D call. Trimming cost V 0 bases and J 2 bases, with 10 bases left between them. This CDR3 contains 15 residues. CDR1 and CDR2 from the germline V gene are SGDLS and YYNGEE. This CDR3 is CASSVVSVSTDTQYF. CDR3 nucleotide sequence: TGTGCCAGCAGCGTAGTGAGCGTGTCCACAGATACGCAGTATTTT.

This chain uses TRBV18 with TRBJ2-3; D unresolved. CDR1 KGHSH and CDR2 LQKENI come from the germline V gene. Trimming pared 4 bases from V and 0 bases from J, leaving 11 bases between. The CDR3 totals 15 residues. In nucleotides, the CDR3 is TGTGCCAGCTCACGCCGTGAGGCTAGCACAGATACGCAGTATTTT. This codes for CASSRREASTDTQYF.

The chain recombines TRBV5-1 with TRBJ1-2, with 8 bases that match TRBD1. The ends lost 0 bases at V and 3 bases at J; junction bases unmatched: 13. Per germline, CDR1 SGHRS and CDR2 YFSETQ. The CDR3 has 18 amino acids. The CDR3 DNA reads TGCGCCAGCAGCTTGGCCCCACCTCGACAGGGGCCGTACTATGGCTACACCTTC. Protein product: CASSLAPPRQGPYYGYTF.

CDR3 sequence: CASRSSVGEQYF. The CDR3 DNA reads TGTGCCAGCAGATCCAGTGTTGGCGAGCAGTACTTC. The J gene is TRBJ2-7, the V gene TRBV14; D call uncertain. Germline V gene lookup returns CDR1 SGHDN and CDR2 FVKESK. V dropped 6 bases and J dropped 6 bases, with 12 bases sitting between them. This CDR3 region has 12 residues.

This rearrangement joins TRBV19 to TRBJ2-7; tentative D call: TRBD2 (6 bases). This CDR3 contains 16 residues. Trimming left V 1 base short and J 0 bases short, with 13 bases between. Germline loops: CDR1 LNHDA, CDR2 SQIVND (reference sequence). CDR3 protein: CASSIVVSGSSYEQYF. CDR3 sequence (DNA): TGTGCCAGTAGTATAGTTGTTAGCGGTAGCTCCTACGAGCAGTACTTC.

The rearrangement links TRBV6-2 or TRBV6-3 to TRBJ1-2; 7 positions agree with TRBD1. The V gene's germline CDR1 is MNHEY and CDR2 SVGEGT. J was trimmed by 8 bases and V by 5 bases; bases with no gene match: 5. This CDR3 region has 12 residues. CDR3 sequence (DNA): TGTGCCAGCAGTCGACAGGGTGGCGGCTACACCTTC. Protein: CASSRQGGGYTF.

The chain uses TRBV28 and TRBJ1-3, with 7 bases aligning to TRBD1. The CDR3 is 20 residues long. J gave up 4 bases and V 3 bases, and 21 bases lay outside the gene matches. Germline V gene sequence: CDR1 MDHEN, CDR2 SYDVKM. The CDR3 bases are TGTGCCAGCAGTTTCCCTACCGGGACAGCAAACCCCGTGCGGGGAAACACCATATATTTT. Translation gives CASSFPTGTANPVRGNTIYF.

The chain recombines TRBV28 with TRBJ1-2; tentatively, D is TRBD1 (6 bases). With 3 bases removed from V and 7 bases from J, the gap between germline ends came to 12 bases. Germline values: CDR1 MDHEN, CDR2 SYDVKM. The CDR3 spans 13 residues. CDR3 nucleotide sequence: TGTGCCAGCAGTTTCAGGGGTTCGGGTGGCTACACCTTC. Amino acids: CASSFRGSGGYTF.

The chain recombines TRBV21-1 with TRBJ2-1; the table gives TRBD2 as D, unverified against the DNA. TRBV21-1 is described as a pseudogene. The CDR3 contains 18 residues. The CDR3 region is CASSNRSGSDRRYNEQFF. Here the CDR3 DNA reads TGTGCCAGCAGCAACCGTAGCGGGAGCGACCGTCGTTACAATGAGCAGTTCTTC.

The genes are TRBV10-3 and TRBJ2-7; 8 bases align to TRBD2. The J segment lost 0 bases and the V segment lost 3 bases, leaving 10 bases of the junction unmatched. CDR3 length: 17 amino acids. Germline values: CDR1 ENHRY, CDR2 SYGVKD. The CDR3 bases are TGTGCCATCAGTGAACCCGGGGGGGGGAGTAGCTCCTACGAGCAGTACTTC. Its translation: CAISEPGGGSSSYEQYF.

This CDR3 reads CASSKAGASYEQYF. In DNA, the CDR3 is TGTGCCAGTAGTAAGGCAGGGGCCTCCTACGAGCAGTACTTC. The chain uses TRBV19 and TRBJ2-7, with D possibly being TRBD1 (6 bases). Trimming removed 4 bases from V and 0 bases from J, with 10 bases in between. CDR1 and CDR2 from the germline V gene are LNHDA and SQIVND (reference sequence). The CDR3 is made up of 14 amino acids. Supplemented by reference TRBV19 and TRBJ2-7, the full variable domain reads DGGITQSPKYLFRKEGQNVTLSCEQNLNHDAMYWYRQDPGQGLRLIYYSQIVNDFQKGDIAEGYSVSREKKESFPLTVTSAQKNPTAFYLCASSKAGASYEQYFGPGTRLTVT.

This sequence joins TRBV10-1 and TRBJ2-3; 7 nucleotides align to TRBD1. The trim removed 2 bases at V and 4 bases at J, leaving 0 bases unmatched. Germline V gives CDR1 WNHNN, CDR2 SYGVQD (reference sequence). This CDR3 spans 13 amino acids. CDR3 nucleotide sequence: TGCGCCAGCAGTGAGACAGGGGCAGATACGCAGTATTTT. Translated, it gives CASSETGADTQYF.

This chain links TRBV5-4 with TRBJ2-6; D not resolved. The CDR3 runs 20 residues. Looked up from germline, CDR1 is SGHNT and CDR2 is YYREEE (reference sequence). Trimming left V 1 base short and J 0 bases short, with 20 bases between. The CDR3 nucleotides are TGTGCCAGCAGCTTGCCGGAGACTGGCCTCACCCGCTCTGGGGCCAACGTCCTGACTTTC. Its translation is CASSLPETGLTRSGANVLTF.

The CDR3 protein is CASSQDKFGEGQYF. The CDR3 DNA is TGCGCCAGCAGCCAAGATAAGTTTGGGGAGGGCCAGTACTTC. This chain uses TRBV4-3 with TRBJ2-5; 7 nucleotides line up with TRBD2. J gave up 10 bases and V 0 bases, and 8 bases lay outside the gene matches. The CDR3 consists of 14 residues. Germline CDR1 is LGHNA and CDR2 is YSLEER.

This clone was seen a single time. The chain joins TRBV25-1 to TRBJ2-7, with 9 bases identical to TRBD2. CDR1 and CDR2 (germline): MGHDK, SYGVNS. The trim removed 4 bases at V and 2 bases at J, leaving 6 bases unmatched. This CDR3 region has 15 residues. CDR3 sequence reads: CASSVVTSGAYEQYF. CDR3 DNA sequence: TGTGCCAGCAGTGTCGTGACTAGCGGAGCCTACGAGCAGTACTTC.

The J gene is TRBJ2-7, the V gene TRBV11-3; possibly TRBD2 for D (5 bases). Germline-derived CDR1 and CDR2 are SGHNT and YENEEA. There are 13 residues in the CDR3. The ends were cut back, 2 bases at V and 5 bases at J, with 10 bases in the middle. CDR3 sequence: CASSLSGRNEQYF. DNA of the CDR3: TGTGCCAGCAGCTTAAGCGGTAGGAACGAGCAGTACTTC.

This clone appeared once. The chain links TRBV19 to TRBJ2-7, with 7 nucleotides matching TRBD1. The V and J ends lost 1 base and 2 bases, in that order; junction bases with no gene match: 2. The CDR3 consists of 14 residues. Germline loops: CDR1 LNHDA, CDR2 SQIVND (reference sequence). The DNA for the CDR3 is TGTGCCAGTAGTATAGGGACAGGCCCCTACGAGCAGTACTTC. Translated, it gives CASSIGTGPYEQYF.

This rearrangement joins TRBV4-3 to TRBJ1-6; D possibly corresponds to TRBD1 (6 bases). The CDR3 has 17 amino acids. Germline CDR1 reads LGHNA; CDR2 reads YSLEER. Trimming removed 1 base at V and 5 bases at J, with 15 bases between. The CDR3 sequence is CASSQADRFMHNSPLHF. In nucleotides, the CDR3 is TGCGCCAGCAGCCAAGCCGACAGGTTTATGCATAATTCACCCCTCCACTTT.

The rearrangement links TRBV7-6 to TRBJ2-1; perhaps TRBD1 as D (6 bases). The ends were cut back, 5 bases at V and 9 bases at J, with 17 bases in the middle. This CDR3 is built from 14 residues. Per germline, CDR1 SGHVS and CDR2 FNYEAQ. The DNA for the CDR3 is TGTGCCAGCAGCCAAGACAGGTCTTGGACTGAGCAGTTCTTC. The encoded protein is CASSQDRSWTEQFF.

J is TRBJ2-5 and V is TRBV7-2; D is possibly TRBD2 (6 bases). CDR1 is SGHTA, CDR2 FQGNSA, per germline. Trimming took 5 bases from V and 5 from J, leaving 15 bases between them. This CDR3 contains 14 residues. CDR3 region: CASSPHGRSETQYF. DNA of the CDR3: TGTGCCAGCAGCCCCCACGGGAGATCGGAGACCCAGTACTTC.

This sequence joins TRBV6-4 and TRBJ2-7; 7 bases agree with TRBD2. With V trimmed by 7 bases and J by 5 bases, 11 bases remained unmatched. Germline-derived CDR1 and CDR2 are MRHNA and SNTAGT. The CDR3 runs 14 residues. The CDR3 spells CASTARGGSNEQYF. The CDR3 DNA follows: TGTGCCAGCACCGCCCGGGGCGGGAGCAACGAGCAGTACTTC.

This clone was recorded once. The chain recombines TRBV19 with TRBJ1-5; 9 bases are a match to TRBD1. CDR3 length: 14 residues. Unmatched junction bases numbered 4, after V lost 8 bases and J lost 2 bases. Germline-derived CDR1 and CDR2 are LNHDA and SQIVND (reference sequence). CDR3 DNA sequence: TGTGCCAGTGGTGGGACAGGGCGCAATCAGCCCCAGCATTTT. Its protein is CASGGTGRNQPQHF. The whole variable domain, remainder taken from reference TRBV19 and TRBJ1-5, is DGGITQSPKYLFRKEGQNVTLSCEQNLNHDAMYWYRQDPGQGLRLIYYSQIVNDFQKGDIAEGYSVSREKKESFPLTVTSAQKNPTAFYLCASGGTGRNQPQHFGDGTRLSIL.